A selection of T cell receptor beta chains follows, all from one sample in a study of T cells after yellow fever vaccination. MiXCR, run by TCRdb on the 5' RACE reads, gives a single entry per CDR3 protein. The sample consists of just over 300,000 distinct CDR3 sequences, around 4% of them appearing once. The starting material was PBMCs, obtained on the day of the yellow fever booster vaccination. The receptors here all came from a man aged 18 to 35 who received the YFV17D yellow fever vaccine. The CDR3 runs from the conserved cysteine through the conserved F or W. D genes are given only for firm matches. Some rows mark clone size as missing; the rest say once, few, many or name a class of expanded clone.

TRBJ1-5,few,TRBV19,-,CASSKLRDDYSNQPQHF,TGTGCCAGTAGCAAGCTGCGCGACGATTATAGCAATCAGCCCCAGCATTTT
TRBJ2-5,many,TRBV6-5,-,CASSYWEKETQYF,TGTGCCAGCAGTTACTGGGAAAAAGAGACCCAGTACTTC
TRBJ1-1,many,TRBV20-1,-,CSAPQAGARGTEAFF,TGCAGTGCCCCGCAGGCGGGGGCCCGAGGCACTGAAGCTTTCTTT
TRBJ2-3,-,TRBV15,-,CATSRLRTANTDTQYF,TGTGCCACCAGCAGATTGCGGACGGCAAACACAGATACGCAGTATTTT
TRBJ2-3,many,TRBV24-1,-,CATSDLRDVTDTQYF,TGTGCCACCAGTGATTTGCGGGATGTGACAGATACGCAGTATTTT
TRBJ1-3,-,TRBV12-3/TRBV12-4,-,CASSLSAPGNTIYF,TGTGCCAGCAGTTTAAGTGCGCCTGGAAACACCATATATTTT
TRBJ2-5,many,TRBV6-5,-,CASRDPGNQETQYF,TGTGCCAGCAGAGATCCGGGGAACCAAGAGACCCAGTACTTC
TRBJ1-1,-,TRBV28,-,CASSLWGHNTEAFF,TGTGCCAGCAGTTTATGGGGACACAACACTGAAGCTTTCTTT
TRBJ2-6,-,TRBV7-9,-,CASTFLGTGRSGANVLTF,TGTGCCAGCACCTTCCTCGGGACGGGACGCTCTGGGGCCAACGTCCTGACTTTC
TRBJ2-1,many,TRBV18,TRBD2,CASSPRLAGEAYNEQFF,TGTGCCAGCTCACCACGACTAGCGGGGGAGGCCTACAATGAGCAGTTCTTC
TRBJ1-2,many,TRBV29-1,-,CSVERQDYGYTF,TGCAGCGTTGAGCGCCAGGACTATGGCTACACCTTC
TRBJ2-7,many,TRBV29-1,-,CSVEGANGTYEQYF,TGCAGCGTTGAAGGAGCCAACGGGACCTACGAGCAGTACTTC
TRBJ1-6,-,TRBV20-1,-,CSAREVRGSSPLHF,TGCAGTGCTAGAGAGGTCAGGGGAAGTTCACCCCTCCACTTT
TRBJ2-7,few,TRBV29-1,TRBD1,CSVRDRAEQYF,TGCAGCGTCCGAGACAGGGCCGAGCAGTACTTC
TRBJ1-6,few,TRBV12-3/TRBV12-4,-,CASKPIGSYYNSPLHF,TGTGCCAGCAAACCAATAGGAAGCTACTATAATTCACCCCTCCACTTT